Shown below are 30 T cell receptor beta chains from a single sample sequenced in a study of blood T cell repertoires in COVID-19. Clones were read by immunoSEQ multiplex PCR, and TCRdb kept only the in-frame ones, dropping some. The sample records roughly 200,000 clones, approximately 86% being singletons. The sequenced sample was PBMCs or T cells enriched from blood (not recorded which). The receptors stem from a woman between 40 and 50 years old with acute COVID-19.

V gene TRBV3-1 (or the pseudogene TRBV3-2) combines with J gene TRBJ2-2; 12 nucleotides align to TRBD2. The germline V gene encodes CDR1 LGHDT and CDR2 YNNKEL (reference sequence). CDR3 length equals 18 residues. J lost 2 bases, V lost 1 base, and 5 bases had no gene match. For the CDR3, the DNA is TGTGCCAGCAGCCAAGGACTAGCGGGAGAGGGTAACACCGGGGAGCTGTTTTTT. Translated: CASSQGLAGEGNTGELFF.

Regarding this clone: An end of the junction does not agree with germline; a read error may underlie this. The chain employs TRBV25-1 and TRBJ2-7; no reliable D call. Germline V gene data show CDR1 as MGHDK and CDR2 as SYGVNS. The CDR3 totals 13 residues. CDR3 nucleotide sequence: TGTGCCAGCAGTGAATTCGACTCCCACGAGCAGTACTTC. Amino acid sequence: CASSEFDSHEQYF.

The chain couples TRBV5-4 to TRBJ1-4, with D uncertain. The CDR3 is 15 residues long. CDR1 and CDR2 (germline): SGHNT, YYREEE (reference sequence). Between the trimmed V and J ends, which lost 0 bases and 3 bases, there was a span of 9 bases. CDR3 sequence (DNA): TGTGCCAGCAGCTTGGGGGAGCTCCCTAATGAAAAACTGTTTTTT. It encodes CASSLGELPNEKLFF.

The chain recombines TRBV18 with TRBJ1-1, with 9 bases identical to TRBD1. Germline lookup yields CDR1 KGHSH and CDR2 LQKENI. The CDR3 contains 16 residues. The ends lost 2 bases at V and 1 base at J; junction bases unmatched: 5. CDR3 sequence reads: CASSPFQQGANTEAFF. CDR3 nucleotides: TGTGCCAGCTCACCATTCCAACAGGGGGCGAACACTGAAGCTTTCTTT. The full variable domain, its missing parts supplied by reference TRBV18 and TRBJ1-1, is NAGVMQNPRHLVRRRGQEARLRCSPMKGHSHVYWYRQLPEEGLKFMVYLQKENIIDESGMPKERFSAEFPKEGPSILRIQQVVRGDSAAYFCASSPFQQGANTEAFFGQGTRLTVV.

V usage is TRBV29-1 and J usage is TRBJ2-7, with D perhaps matching TRBD1 (6 bases). The CDR3 contains 11 residues. V lost 6 bases to trimming and J lost 1 base, with 7 bases between them. Germline V CDR1 and CDR2: SQVTM, ANQGSEA. CDR3 DNA sequence: TGCAGCGTCGGACAGTCCTACGAGCAGTACTTC. This gives the protein CSVGQSYEQYF.

The chain employs TRBV28 and TRBJ1-5, with D possibly TRBD1 on 5 matching bases. The CDR3 is 15 amino acids. The V and J ends lost 6 bases and 0 bases respectively, with 12 bases between them. Germline CDR1 is MDHEN and CDR2 is SYDVKM. The CDR3 region has the DNA TGTGCCAGCAGACTCGGGACTGCTAGCAATCAGCCCCAGCATTTT. Translating gives CASRLGTASNQPQHF. Drawing the rest from reference TRBV28 and TRBJ1-5, the complete variable domain is DVKVTQSSRYLVKRTGEKVFLECVQDMDHENMFWYRQDPGLGLRLIYFSYDVKMKEKGDIPEGYSVSREKKERFSLILESASTNQTSMYLCASRLGTASNQPQHFGDGTRLSIL.

V gene TRBV11-3 combines with J gene TRBJ2-5; perhaps TRBD2 as D (6 bases). From germline, CDR1 is SGHNT and CDR2 YENEEA. The CDR3 loop spans 16 amino acids. Trimming cost V 1 base and J 5 bases, with 17 bases left between them. CDR3 region: CASSLGIGEEEETQYF. CDR3 DNA sequence: TGTGCCAGCAGCTTAGGGATAGGGGAGGAGGAGGAGACCCAGTACTTC.

The genes are TRBV7-9 and TRBJ1-1; perhaps TRBD1 as D (5 bases). V lost 3 bases, J lost 1 base, and 15 bases lay in between. The length of the CDR3 is 16 residues. Per germline, CDR1 SEHNR and CDR2 FQNEAQ (reference sequence). The CDR3 nucleotides read TGTGCCAGCAGCTTCTGGGGGGAGGGCGAGAACACTGAAGCTTTCTTT. It encodes CASSFWGEGENTEAFF.

This clone was counted once. The gene calls are TRBV12-3 or TRBV12-4 and TRBJ1-6, with D perhaps matching TRBD1 (5 bases). With 8 bases removed from V and 13 bases from J, the gap between germline ends came to 18 bases. The CDR3 loop spans 13 amino acids. The CDR3 loop is CASHLTGGVPLHF. DNA of the CDR3: TGTGCCAGCCATCTTACCGGGGGGGTTCCCCTCCACTTT.

The chain has TRBV5-5 and TRBJ1-5; D is unresolved. V dropped 4 bases and J dropped 6 bases, with 17 bases sitting between them. The CDR3 contains 15 residues. Germline values: CDR1 SGHKS, CDR2 YYEKEE (reference sequence). The CDR3 spells CASSVGLVDPQPQHF. In DNA form, the CDR3 reads TGTGCCAGCAGCGTGGGCCTAGTGGATCCTCAGCCCCAGCATTTT.

The chain uses TRBV14 and TRBJ2-2; D is possibly TRBD2 (5 bases). V lost 1 base and J 5 bases, leaving 8 bases between the germline ends. Germline CDR1 and CDR2: SGHDN and FVKESK. The CDR3 loop spans 14 amino acids. The CDR3 here is CASSQGRYTGELFF. The DNA of the CDR3 is TGTGCCAGCAGCCAAGGGAGGTATACCGGGGAGCTGTTTTTT.

This sequence joins TRBV5-4 and TRBJ1-1, with D possibly matching TRBD1 (5 bases). CDR1 is SGHNT and CDR2 is YYREEE in the germline V gene (reference sequence). This CDR3 contains 14 residues. With 4 bases removed from V and 1 base from J, the gap between germline ends came to 11 bases. CDR3 nucleotides: TGTGCCAGCAGCCCGGACATGTGGAACACTGAAGCTTTCTTT. This encodes CASSPDMWNTEAFF.

This clone occurred once. This chain joins TRBV7-9 and TRBJ2-1, with 7 nucleotides matching TRBD2. Germline V gene lookup returns CDR1 SEHNR and CDR2 FQNEAQ (reference sequence). This CDR3 contains 15 residues. With V trimmed by 0 bases and J by 7 bases, 6 bases remained unmatched. As DNA, the CDR3 is TGTGCCAGCAGCTTAGCGGGCGGGAGTAGGAATGAGCAGTTCTTC. It specifies CASSLAGGSRNEQFF. The full variable domain, its missing parts supplied by reference TRBV7-9 and TRBJ2-1, is DTGVSQNPRHKITKRGQNVTFRCDPISEHNRLYWYRQTLGQGPEFLTYFQNEAQLEKSRLLSDRFSAERPKGSFSTLEIQRTEQGDSAMYLCASSLAGGSRNEQFFGPGTRLTVL.

The sample holds a few counts of this clone. The chain employs TRBV19 and TRBJ2-1, with 10 bases fitting TRBD2. Germline assignment: CDR1 LNHDA and CDR2 SQIVND (reference sequence). The length of the CDR3 is 15 residues. V shed 1 base, J shed 8 bases, and the junction held 5 bases outside the gene matches. The CDR3 DNA reads as TGTGCCAGTAGTATAGGGCTAGCGGGAGTGTATGAGCAGTTCTTC. It is translated as CASSIGLAGVYEQFF.

The chain combines TRBV10-3 with TRBJ1-1; D remains ambiguous. V was trimmed by 0 bases and J by 0 bases, leaving 11 bases between them. The CDR3 extends over 16 amino acids. The germline gives CDR1 ENHRY, CDR2 SYGVKD. The CDR3 spells CAISESAARLNTEAFF. The DNA for the CDR3 is TGTGCCATCAGTGAGTCTGCGGCCAGATTGAACACTGAAGCTTTCTTT.

This clone has just one count. V is TRBV5-1 and J is TRBJ1-2; 9 bases line up with TRBD1. This CDR3 has 15 residues. Losses at the gene ends were 3 bases for V and 4 bases for J; bases not matched to a gene: 7. Germline V CDR1 and CDR2: SGHRS, YFSETQ. CDR3 amino acids: CASSSGTGSFYGYTF. The CDR3, as DNA: TGCGCCAGCAGCTCCGGGACAGGGAGCTTCTATGGCTACACCTTC.

This clone turned up a few times. The chain links TRBV27 to TRBJ2-7, with D perhaps matching TRBD1 (6 bases). Germline V gives CDR1 MNHEY, CDR2 SMNVEV (reference sequence). This CDR3 is built from 13 residues. V lost 6 bases to trimming and J lost 5 bases, with 14 bases between them. In DNA form, the CDR3 reads TGTGCCAGCAGCCCCAGGGGACCCCACGAGCAGTACTTC. This translates into CASSPRGPHEQYF.

The chain recombines TRBV11-3 with TRBJ2-2, with D perhaps matching TRBD1 (6 bases). Germline loops: CDR1 SGHNT, CDR2 YENEEA. V was shortened by 5 bases and J by 8 bases, with 12 bases between the two germline ends. CDR3 length equals 13 residues. The CDR3 reads CASSPQGPGELFF. CDR3 coding DNA: TGTGCCAGCAGCCCACAGGGACCGGGGGAGCTGTTTTTT.

This chain joins TRBV12-3 or TRBV12-4 and TRBJ1-2, with TRBD1 matching 9 bases. With 4 bases clipped from V and 8 bases from J, the junction kept 5 bases outside the gene matches. This CDR3 comprises 13 residues. The CDR3 loop is CASSSRDRGGYTF. As DNA, the CDR3 is TGTGCCAGCAGTTCCCGCGACAGGGGGGGCTACACCTTC.

The chain carries TRBV18 and TRBJ2-7; 8 bases map to TRBD1. Per the germline V gene, CDR1 is KGHSH and CDR2 is LQKENI. CDR3 size: 16 residues. Losses at the gene ends were 3 bases for V and 3 bases for J; bases not matched to a gene: 10. CDR3 sequence reads: CASSPYVRGQGYEQYF. The CDR3 DNA is TGTGCCAGCTCACCGTATGTTCGAGGACAGGGCTACGAGCAGTACTTC.

The DNA of the CDR3 is TGTGCCAGCAGGGCCGGGACAGGGACCACTGAAGCTTTCTTT. Amino acids: CASRAGTGTTEAFF. The J gene is TRBJ1-1, the V gene TRBV28, with 9 bases fitting TRBD1. Unmatched junction bases numbered 6, after V lost 6 bases and J lost 4 bases. CDR3 length: 14 residues. Germline V CDR1 and CDR2: MDHEN, SYDVKM.

This chain joins TRBV9 and TRBJ1-3; D perhaps matches TRBD1 (5 bases). The CDR3 covers 18 residues. Trimming stripped 3 bases from V and 0 bases from J, with 19 bases between. Germline V gene data show CDR1 as SGDLS and CDR2 as YYNGEE. The CDR3 DNA follows: TGTGCCAGCAGCGGGGGGACTCGGACGGACCCCTCTGGAAACACCATATATTTT. It translates to CASSGGTRTDPSGNTIYF.

The chain links TRBV9 to TRBJ2-6; possibly TRBD2 for D (6 bases). In germline, CDR1 is SGDLS, CDR2 YYNGEE. This CDR3 comprises 17 residues. The ends were cut back, 6 bases at V and 2 bases at J, with 18 bases in the middle. The CDR3 DNA sequence: TGTGCCAGCACCCGGGAGATCCTAGCTGCTGGGGCCAACGTCCTGACTTTC. It translates to CASTREILAAGANVLTF.

The chain employs TRBV12-3 or TRBV12-4 and TRBJ1-3; TRBD1 might be the D (6 bases). The length of the CDR3 is 13 residues. V lost 6 bases and J 2 bases, leaving 8 bases between the germline ends. The CDR3: CASSQGPGNTIYF. The DNA for the CDR3 is TGTGCCAGCAGCCAGGGGCCTGGAAACACCATATATTTT.

A single count supports this clone. The chain carries TRBV19 and TRBJ2-2, with 11 bases lining up with TRBD2. Per the germline V gene, CDR1 is LNHDA and CDR2 is SQIVND (reference sequence). Trimming at V came to 4 bases and at J to 6 bases, leaving 13 bases not matched to a gene. The CDR3 spans 18 residues. The CDR3 protein is CASSSSGLAALGPGELFF. As DNA, the CDR3 is TGTGCCAGTAGTAGCTCGGGACTAGCGGCCCTGGGGCCCGGGGAGCTGTTTTTT.

V usage is TRBV4-2 and J usage is TRBJ2-3; perhaps TRBD1 as D (5 bases). This CDR3 has 17 amino acids. Germline values: CDR1 LGHNA, CDR2 YNFKEQ. Trimming removed 3 bases from V and 1 base from J, with 17 bases in between. CDR3 sequence reads: CASSHRQAPQGTDTQYF. For the CDR3, the DNA is TGTGCCAGCAGCCATCGTCAGGCCCCACAGGGCACAGATACGCAGTATTTT.

The chain carries TRBV1 and TRBJ2-5; TRBD2, the table's D call, lacks a check against the DNA. TRBV1 is flagged as a pseudogene. The CDR3 is 17 residues long. The CDR3 nucleotides are TGCACCAGCAGCCATCTAGCGGGAGGTTGGGTAGGAGAGACCCAGTACTTC. Translation: CTSSHLAGGWVGETQYF.

With respect to this clone: The junction and the germline gene differ at one end; a read error may be behind it. The chain carries TRBV5-1 and TRBJ2-5; TRBD1 matches at 9 bases. CDR3 length: 20 amino acids. Germline V CDR1 and CDR2: SGHRS, YFSETQ. CDR3 in DNA: TGCGCCAGCGGCTTGCGTTCTACTTCGGCCGGGACAGGGACCCAAGAGACCCAGTACTTC. This codes for CASGLRSTSAGTGTQETQYF.

This chain joins TRBV28 and TRBJ1-2; 7 bases agree with TRBD1. V shed 11 bases and J 2 bases; nucleotides not matched to a gene: 8. Per the germline V gene, CDR1 is MDHEN and CDR2 is SYDVKM. The CDR3 has 13 amino acids. This chain's CDR3 is CASIQGRNYGYTF. DNA for the CDR3: TGTGCCTCTATACAGGGGAGGAACTATGGCTACACCTTC.

A few counts support this clone. The chain employs TRBV7-2 and TRBJ2-1; D not resolved. Germline V lookup: CDR1 SGHTA, CDR2 FQGNSA. Trimming removed 5 bases from V and 10 bases from J, with 12 bases in between. This CDR3 is 12 amino acids long. Here the CDR3 reads CASSTTTREQFF. CDR3 coding DNA: TGTGCCAGCAGCACAACTACAAGGGAGCAGTTCTTC. The full variable domain, in which reference TRBV7-2 and TRBJ2-1 provide the parts outside the CDR3, is GAGVSQSPSNKVTEKGKDVELRCDPISGHTALYWYRQSLGQGLEFLIYFQGNSAPDKSGLPSDRFSAERTGGSVSTLTIQRTQQEDSAVYLCASSTTTREQFFGPGTRLTVL.